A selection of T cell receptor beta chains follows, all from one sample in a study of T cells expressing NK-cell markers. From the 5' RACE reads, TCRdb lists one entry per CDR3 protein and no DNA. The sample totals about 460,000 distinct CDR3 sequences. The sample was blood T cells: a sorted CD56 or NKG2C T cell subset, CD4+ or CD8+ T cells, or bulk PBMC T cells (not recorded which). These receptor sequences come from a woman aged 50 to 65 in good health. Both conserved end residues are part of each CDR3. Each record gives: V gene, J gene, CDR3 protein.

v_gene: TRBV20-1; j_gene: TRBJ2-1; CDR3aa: CSAASDRSYNEQFF
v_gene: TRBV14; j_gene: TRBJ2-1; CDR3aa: CASSHLTDGLKQFF
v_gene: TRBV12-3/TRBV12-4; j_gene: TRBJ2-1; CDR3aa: CASSSLRSSYNEQFF
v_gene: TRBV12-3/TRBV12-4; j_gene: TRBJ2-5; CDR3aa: CASSPYLVQETQYF
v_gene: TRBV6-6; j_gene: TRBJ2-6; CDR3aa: CASSYQGFSGANVLTF
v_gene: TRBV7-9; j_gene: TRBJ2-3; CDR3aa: CAVLSTDTQYF
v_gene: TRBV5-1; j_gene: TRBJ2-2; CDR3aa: CATPAGLDTGELFF
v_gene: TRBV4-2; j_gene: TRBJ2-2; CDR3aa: CASSQDPFAGGPNTGELFF
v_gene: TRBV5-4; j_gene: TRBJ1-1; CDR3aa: CASSSGTDPEAFF
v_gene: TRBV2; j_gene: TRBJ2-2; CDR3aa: CASMPQSGKAGELFF
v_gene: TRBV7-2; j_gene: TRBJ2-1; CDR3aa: CASSPTRLAGSGEQFF
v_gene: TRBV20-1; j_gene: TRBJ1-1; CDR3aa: CSARDSRGYTEAFF
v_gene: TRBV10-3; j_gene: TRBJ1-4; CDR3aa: CATGRDRRANNEKLFF
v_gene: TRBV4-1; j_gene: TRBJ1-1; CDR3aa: CASSLSGQGTDTEAFF
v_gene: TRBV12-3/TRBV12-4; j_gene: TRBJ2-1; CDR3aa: CASSYGGGANEQFF
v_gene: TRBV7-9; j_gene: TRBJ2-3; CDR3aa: CASSPPGGDTQYF
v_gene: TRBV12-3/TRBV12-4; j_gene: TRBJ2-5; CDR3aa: CASSLAGLEGETQYF
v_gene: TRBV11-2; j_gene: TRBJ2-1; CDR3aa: CASIPRPGTYNEQFF
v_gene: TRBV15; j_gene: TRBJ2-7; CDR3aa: CATSRDGTGAGELGEQYF
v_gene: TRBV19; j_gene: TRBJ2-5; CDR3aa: CASGTGTVTSETQYF
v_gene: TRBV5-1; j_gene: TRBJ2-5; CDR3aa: CASSLTGLAGQETQYF
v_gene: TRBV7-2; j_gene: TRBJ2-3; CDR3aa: CASSSLGSGRGYTQYF
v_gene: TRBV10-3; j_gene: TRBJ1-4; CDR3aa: CAISTGTGGEKLFF
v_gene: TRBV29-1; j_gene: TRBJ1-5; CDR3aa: CSILQGSNQPQHF
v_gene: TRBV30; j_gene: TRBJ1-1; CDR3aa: CACRMFDRMNTEAFF
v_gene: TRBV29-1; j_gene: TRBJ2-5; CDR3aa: CSVSRLWETQYF
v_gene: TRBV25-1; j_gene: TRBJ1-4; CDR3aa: CASSELRGAINEKLFF
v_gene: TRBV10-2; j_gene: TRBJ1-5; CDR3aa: CASSDGVQPQHF
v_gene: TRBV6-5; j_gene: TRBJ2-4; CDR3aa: CASSVTATGAKNIQYF
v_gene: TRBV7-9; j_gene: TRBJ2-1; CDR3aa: CASSLGLGEGRNEQFF
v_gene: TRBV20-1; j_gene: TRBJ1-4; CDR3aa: CSLRATNEKLFF
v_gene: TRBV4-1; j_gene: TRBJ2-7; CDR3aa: CASSQFGGDPGLAGTRSSYEQYF
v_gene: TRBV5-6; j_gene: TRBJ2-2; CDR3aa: CASRLADPGTGELFF
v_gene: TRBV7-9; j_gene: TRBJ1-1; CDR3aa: CASSLFGGTNTEAFF
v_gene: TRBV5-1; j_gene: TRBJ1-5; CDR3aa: CASSSRDSNQPQHF
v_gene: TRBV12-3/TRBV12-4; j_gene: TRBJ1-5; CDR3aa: CASSMDSSNQPQHF
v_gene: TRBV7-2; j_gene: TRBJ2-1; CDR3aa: CASSFTQGYNEQFF
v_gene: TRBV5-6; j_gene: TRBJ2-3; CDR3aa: CASRRTGPFTDTQYF
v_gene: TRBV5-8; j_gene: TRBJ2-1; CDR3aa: CASSLGKYNEQFF
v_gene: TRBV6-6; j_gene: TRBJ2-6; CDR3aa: CASSYSGQSGANVLTF
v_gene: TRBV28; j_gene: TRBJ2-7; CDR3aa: CASSSLAGVSSYEQYF
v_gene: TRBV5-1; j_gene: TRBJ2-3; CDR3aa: CASSLASGNQDTQYF
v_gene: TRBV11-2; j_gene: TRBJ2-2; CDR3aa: CASSLEAATGELFF
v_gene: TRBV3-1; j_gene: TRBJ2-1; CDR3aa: CASSPPSALEQFF
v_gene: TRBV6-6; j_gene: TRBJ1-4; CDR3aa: CASRPNPGTGGLGKLFF
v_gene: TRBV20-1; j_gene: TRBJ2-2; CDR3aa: CSASHPKGTGELFF
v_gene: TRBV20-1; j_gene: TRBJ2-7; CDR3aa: CSAPWDGAQQYF
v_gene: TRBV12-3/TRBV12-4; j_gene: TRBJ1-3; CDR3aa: CASSWLNGRNTIYF
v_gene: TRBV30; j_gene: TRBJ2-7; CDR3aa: CAWSRGVGPPGVYYEQYF
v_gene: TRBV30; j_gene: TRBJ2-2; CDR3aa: CAWNLGPVNTGELFF
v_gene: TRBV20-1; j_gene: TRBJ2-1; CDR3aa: CSARDRARTSYNEQFF